These T cell receptor beta chains were read from a single sample in a study of T cell clusters in autoimmune cytopenias. For each CDR3 protein, TCRdb gives one entry from its re-call of the multiplex PCR reads, without DNA. The data include 6,500 to 8,500 distinct CDR3 sequences; the top ten clones carry 28%. The sequenced sample consisted of peripheral blood. The receptor source for this set is a human donor with an autoimmune cytopenia or autoimmune hepatitis (not recorded which). Both conserved end residues are part of each CDR3. Each record gives: J gene, V gene, clone size, CDR3 protein. The size entry is marked missing in some rows and otherwise reads once, few, many or a size class.

J: TRBJ1-2
V: TRBV19
size: medium-sized
CDR3: CASSIEGGANYGYTF

J: TRBJ1-5
V: TRBV10-3
size: .
CDR3: CAISEMGDQPQHF

J: TRBJ2-3
V: TRBV5-1
size: .
CDR3: CASSRGPGARDTQYF

J: TRBJ1-6
V: TRBV20-1
size: .
CDR3: CSASGVTNSPLHF

J: TRBJ2-3
V: TRBV5-4
size: .
CDR3: CASSPPGTRTDTQYF

J: TRBJ1-1
V: TRBV28
size: .
CDR3: CASSLLAAEAFF

J: TRBJ1-1
V: TRBV5-1
size: .
CDR3: CASNWGTANTEAFF

J: TRBJ2-1
V: TRBV5-1
size: .
CDR3: CASSLVDRVYNEQFF

J: TRBJ1-1
V: TRBV2
size: .
CDR3: CATRDRGTEAFF

J: TRBJ2-4
V: TRBV6-1
size: .
CDR3: CASSTQLAKNIQYF

J: TRBJ2-2
V: TRBV10-3
size: .
CDR3: CASSGRTGVPGELFF

J: TRBJ2-7
V: TRBV15
size: medium-sized
CDR3: CATQPLAGGYEQYF

J: TRBJ1-1
V: TRBV19
size: .
CDR3: CASSIHLMLNTEAFF

J: TRBJ2-7
V: TRBV5-1
size: .
CDR3: CASSLQGAVEQYF

J: TRBJ1-1
V: TRBV7-9
size: .
CDR3: CASSLEPGQGASTWVWQHAEAFF

J: TRBJ2-5
V: TRBV6-6
size: .
CDR3: CASSYSRTLETQYF

J: TRBJ1-5
V: TRBV19
size: .
CDR3: CASSDTGHSNQPQHF

J: TRBJ1-1
V: TRBV18
size: .
CDR3: CASSPLMAGSNTEAFF

J: TRBJ1-2
V: TRBV27
size: .
CDR3: CASSPAGTGGTNYGYTF

J: TRBJ1-2
V: TRBV6-1
size: .
CDR3: CASKHRGTGTGEGYTF

J: TRBJ2-7
V: TRBV15
size: .
CDR3: CATSRSQGAYEQYF

J: TRBJ1-4
V: TRBV12-3/TRBV12-4
size: .
CDR3: CASSLQGRTNEKLFF

J: TRBJ2-3
V: TRBV5-6
size: .
CDR3: CANSLTVRTDTQYF

J: TRBJ2-2
V: TRBV7-3
size: .
CDR3: CASGTGYGELFF

J: TRBJ1-2
V: TRBV30
size: .
CDR3: CAWSITGYANYGYTF

J: TRBJ1-2
V: TRBV10-3
size: .
CDR3: CAISGQGVEGYTF

J: TRBJ1-4
V: TRBV6-6
size: .
CDR3: CASSSNYRTEEKLFF

J: TRBJ1-2
V: TRBV11-2
size: medium-sized
CDR3: CASSLEAGSGGYTF

J: TRBJ1-5
V: TRBV20-1
size: .
CDR3: CSASVTGPNQPQHF